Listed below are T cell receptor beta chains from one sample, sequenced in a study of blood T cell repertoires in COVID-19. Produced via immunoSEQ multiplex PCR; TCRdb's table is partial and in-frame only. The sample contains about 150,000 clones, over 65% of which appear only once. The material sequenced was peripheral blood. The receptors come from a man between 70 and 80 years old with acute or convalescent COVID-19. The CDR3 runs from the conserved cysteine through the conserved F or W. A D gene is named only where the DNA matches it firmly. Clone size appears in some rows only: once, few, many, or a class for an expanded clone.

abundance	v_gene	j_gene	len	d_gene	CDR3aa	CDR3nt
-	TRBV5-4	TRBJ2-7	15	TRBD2	CASSFGSGGGYEQYF	TGTGCCAGCAGCTTCGGAAGCGGGGGAGGGTACGAGCAGTACTTC
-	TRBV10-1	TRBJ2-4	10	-	CASKRTIQYF	TGCGCCAGCAAGCGGACCATTCAGTACTTC
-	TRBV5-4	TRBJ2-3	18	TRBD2	CASSLGPTTAGGPDTQYF	TGTGCCAGCAGCTTGGGACCCACTACAGCGGGAGGGCCAGATACGCAGTATTTT
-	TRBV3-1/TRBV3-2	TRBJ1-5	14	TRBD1	CASSITGGHQPQHF	TGTGCCAGCAGCATCACAGGGGGCCATCAGCCCCAGCATTTT
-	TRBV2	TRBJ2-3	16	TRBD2	CASRGTSGVGTDTQYF	TGTGCCAGCAGGGGGACTAGCGGGGTGGGCACAGATACGCAGTATTTT
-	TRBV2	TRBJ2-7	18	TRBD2	CASSGLTRLAGGDHEQYF	TGTGCCAGCAGTGGGTTGACGCGGCTAGCGGGGGGAGACCACGAGCAGTACTTC
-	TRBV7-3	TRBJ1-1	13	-	CASSVTVNTEAFF	TGTGCCAGCAGCGTCACGGTTAACACTGAAGCTTTCTTT
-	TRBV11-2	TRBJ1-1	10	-	CASSQTRAFF	TGTGCCAGCAGCCAAACGCGGGCTTTCTTT
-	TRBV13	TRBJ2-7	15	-	CASSLGGGDPYEQYF	TGTGCCAGCAGCTTAGGAGGGGGGGACCCCTACGAGCAGTACTTC
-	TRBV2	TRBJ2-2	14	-	CASSQDRNTGELFF	TGTGCCAGCAGCCAGGACAGGAACACCGGGGAGCTGTTTTTT
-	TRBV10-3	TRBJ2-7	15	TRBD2	CAISDREGPPLEQYF	TGTGCCATCAGTGATCGGGAGGGGCCCCCCCTGGAGCAGTACTTC
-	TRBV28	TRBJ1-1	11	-	CASSQQRRAFF	TGTGCCAGCAGTCAGCAGCGGAGGGCTTTCTTT
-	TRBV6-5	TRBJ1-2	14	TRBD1	CASTGGVSWDGYTF	TGTGCCAGTACAGGGGGCGTCTCCTGGGATGGCTACACCTTC
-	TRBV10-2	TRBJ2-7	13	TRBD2	CASTPGGGSEQYF	TGCGCCAGCACGCCGGGCGGGGGAAGCGAGCAGTACTTC
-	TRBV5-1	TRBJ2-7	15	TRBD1	CASSLGTGDIAEQYF	TGCGCCAGCAGCTTGGGGACAGGAGATATTGCCGAGCAGTACTTC
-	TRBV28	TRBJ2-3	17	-	CASSLYSGRQATDTQYF	TGTGCCAGCAGTTTATATTCAGGGCGGCAGGCCACAGATACGCAGTATTTT
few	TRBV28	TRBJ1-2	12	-	CASGGWSYGYTF	TGTGCCAGTGGGGGGTGGAGCTATGGCTACACCTTC
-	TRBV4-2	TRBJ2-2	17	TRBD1	CASSRPRTGDDTGELFF	TGTGCCAGCAGCCGCCCGCGGACAGGGGATGACACCGGGGAGCTGTTTTTT
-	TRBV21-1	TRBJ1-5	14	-	CASSAPEGVQPQHF	TGTGCCAGCAGCGCACCGGAAGGGGTTCAGCCCCAGCATTTT
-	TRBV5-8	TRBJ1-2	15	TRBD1	CASRYPGQGAYGYTF	TGTGCCAGCAGATACCCGGGACAGGGAGCCTATGGCTACACCTTC
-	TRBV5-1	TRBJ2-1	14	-	CASSKQGGTNEQFF	TGCGCCAGCAGCAAGCAGGGGGGAACCAATGAGCAGTTCTTC
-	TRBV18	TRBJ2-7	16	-	CASSPVWTGEGYEQYF	TGTGCCAGCTCACCTGTCTGGACGGGAGAAGGCTACGAGCAGTACTTC
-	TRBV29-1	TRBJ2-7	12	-	CSVGEANYEQYF	TGCAGCGTAGGGGAGGCGAACTACGAGCAGTACTTC
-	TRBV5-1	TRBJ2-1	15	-	CASSLEGGVYNEQFF	TGCGCCAGCAGCTTGGAAGGGGGAGTTTACAATGAGCAGTTCTTC
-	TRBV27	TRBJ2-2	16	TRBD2	CASSITREAYTGELFF	TGTGCCAGCAGTATAACGCGGGAGGCCTACACCGGGGAGCTGTTTTTT
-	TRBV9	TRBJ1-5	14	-	CASSVQRPNQPQHF	TGTGCCAGCAGCGTACAGCGCCCCAATCAGCCCCAGCATTTT